The TCR beta chain described here comes from a study of cytomegalovirus exposure and HLA in healthy donors. It was with 60 Vbeta and 13 Jbeta primers that the PCR ran. Clones were sequenced by immunoSEQ multiplex PCR, and TCRdb holds only the in-frame ones, with some missing. The table lists more than 85,000 clones, approximately 77% of them singletons, with roughly 9.1% in the top ten. Germline CDR1 reads SGDLS; CDR2 reads YYNGEE. This CDR3 spans 13 amino acids. Deletions cut 10 bases from V and 3 bases from J, with 16 bases between. About this clone itself: What it binds is unknown.

Overall study results and limits: Cytomegalovirus-associated status was assigned to fewer than 200 TCR beta chains.

The receptor comes from a male donor in good health and CMV-seropositive. The sequenced sample was PBMCs. The V call is TRBV9, the J call TRBJ2-5; possibly TRBD2 for D (5 bases). The CDR3 nucleotides read TGTGCCGGGGATTCGTCGGGAAAAGAGACCCAGTACTTC. It is translated as CAGDSSGKETQYF.